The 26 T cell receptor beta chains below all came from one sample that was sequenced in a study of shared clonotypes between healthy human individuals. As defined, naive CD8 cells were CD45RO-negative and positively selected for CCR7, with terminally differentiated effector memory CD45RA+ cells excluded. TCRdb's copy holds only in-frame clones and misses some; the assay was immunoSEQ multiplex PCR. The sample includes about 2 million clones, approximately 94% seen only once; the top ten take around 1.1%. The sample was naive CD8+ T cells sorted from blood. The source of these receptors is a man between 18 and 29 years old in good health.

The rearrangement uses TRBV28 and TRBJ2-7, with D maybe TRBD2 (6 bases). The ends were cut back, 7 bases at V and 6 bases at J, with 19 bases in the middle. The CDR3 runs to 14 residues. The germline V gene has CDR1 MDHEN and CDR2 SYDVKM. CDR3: CASTLGDLASEQYF. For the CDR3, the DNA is TGTGCCAGCACCTTGGGGGACTTAGCTTCCGAGCAGTACTTC. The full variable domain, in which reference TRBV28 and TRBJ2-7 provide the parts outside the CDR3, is DVKVTQSSRYLVKRTGEKVFLECVQDMDHENMFWYRQDPGLGLRLIYFSYDVKMKEKGDIPEGYSVSREKKERFSLILESASTNQTSMYLCASTLGDLASEQYFGPGTRLTVT.

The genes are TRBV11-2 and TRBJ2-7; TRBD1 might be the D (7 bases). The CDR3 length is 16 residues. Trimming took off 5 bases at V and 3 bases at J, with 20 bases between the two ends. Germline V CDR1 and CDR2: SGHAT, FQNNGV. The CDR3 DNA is TGTGCCAGCAGCCAGGGGCCAGGGGGGTACGGCTACGAGCAGTACTTC. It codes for CASSQGPGGYGYEQYF.

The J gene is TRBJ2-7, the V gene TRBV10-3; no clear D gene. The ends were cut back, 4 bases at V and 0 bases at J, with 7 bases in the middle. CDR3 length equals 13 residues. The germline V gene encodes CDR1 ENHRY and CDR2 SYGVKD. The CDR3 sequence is CAISASSSYEQYF. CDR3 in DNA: TGTGCCATCAGTGCCTCAAGCTCCTACGAGCAGTACTTC.

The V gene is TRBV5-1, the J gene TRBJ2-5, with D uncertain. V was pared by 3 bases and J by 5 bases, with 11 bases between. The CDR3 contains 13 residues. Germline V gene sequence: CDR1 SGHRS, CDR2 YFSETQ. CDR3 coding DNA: TGCGCCAGCAGCTCTCCCGGCGACGAGACCCAGTACTTC. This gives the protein CASSSPGDETQYF.

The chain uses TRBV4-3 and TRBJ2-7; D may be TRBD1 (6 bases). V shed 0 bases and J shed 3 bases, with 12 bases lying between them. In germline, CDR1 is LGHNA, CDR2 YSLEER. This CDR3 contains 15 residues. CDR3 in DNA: TGCGCCAGCAGCCAAGAAAAGGGGGTTGGCTACGAGCAGTACTTC. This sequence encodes CASSQEKGVGYEQYF.

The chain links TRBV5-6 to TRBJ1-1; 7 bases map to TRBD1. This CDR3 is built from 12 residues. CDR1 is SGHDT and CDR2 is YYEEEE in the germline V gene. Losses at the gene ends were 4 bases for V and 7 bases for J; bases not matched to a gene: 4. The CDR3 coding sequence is TGTGCCAGCAGCGCTGGGGACAGTGAAGCTTTCTTT. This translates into CASSAGDSEAFF.

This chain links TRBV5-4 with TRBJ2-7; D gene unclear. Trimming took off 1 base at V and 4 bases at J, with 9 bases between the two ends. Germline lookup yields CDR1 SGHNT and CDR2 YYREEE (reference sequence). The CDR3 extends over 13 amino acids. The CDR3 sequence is CASSLSSEYEQYF. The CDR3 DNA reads TGTGCCAGCAGCTTGTCCAGTGAATACGAGCAGTACTTC.

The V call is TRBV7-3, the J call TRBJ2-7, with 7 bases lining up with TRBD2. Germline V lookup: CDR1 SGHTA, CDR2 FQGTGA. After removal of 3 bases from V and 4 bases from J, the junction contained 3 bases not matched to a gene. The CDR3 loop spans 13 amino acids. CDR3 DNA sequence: TGTGCCAGCAGCTTGAAGGGAGGGTACGAGCAGTACTTC. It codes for CASSLKGGYEQYF.

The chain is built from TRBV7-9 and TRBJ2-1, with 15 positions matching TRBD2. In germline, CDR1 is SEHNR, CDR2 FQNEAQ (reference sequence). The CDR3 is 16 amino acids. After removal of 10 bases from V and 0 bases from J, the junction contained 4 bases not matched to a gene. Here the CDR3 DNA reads TGTGCCATCGGACTAGCGGGAGGGCCCTCCTACAATGAGCAGTTCTTC. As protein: CAIGLAGGPSYNEQFF.

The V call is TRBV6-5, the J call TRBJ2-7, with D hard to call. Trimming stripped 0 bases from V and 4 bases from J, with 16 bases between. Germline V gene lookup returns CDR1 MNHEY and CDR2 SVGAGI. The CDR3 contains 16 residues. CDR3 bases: TGTGCCAGCAGTTACTCTGCCGGAGAAAAACCTTACGAGCAGTACTTC. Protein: CASSYSAGEKPYEQYF.

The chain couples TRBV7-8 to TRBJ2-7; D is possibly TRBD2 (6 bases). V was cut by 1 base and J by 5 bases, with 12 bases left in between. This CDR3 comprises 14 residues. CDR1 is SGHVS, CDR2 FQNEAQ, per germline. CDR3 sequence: CASSLVGGVHEQYF. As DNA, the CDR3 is TGTGCCAGCAGCTTAGTAGGCGGGGTCCACGAGCAGTACTTC.

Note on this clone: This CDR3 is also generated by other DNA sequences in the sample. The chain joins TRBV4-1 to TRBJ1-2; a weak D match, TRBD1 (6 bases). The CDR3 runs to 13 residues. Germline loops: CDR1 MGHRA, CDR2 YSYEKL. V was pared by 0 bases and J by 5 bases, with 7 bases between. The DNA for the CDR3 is TGCGCCAGCAGCCAAGATAGGGGGTATGGCTACACCTTC. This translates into CASSQDRGYGYTF.

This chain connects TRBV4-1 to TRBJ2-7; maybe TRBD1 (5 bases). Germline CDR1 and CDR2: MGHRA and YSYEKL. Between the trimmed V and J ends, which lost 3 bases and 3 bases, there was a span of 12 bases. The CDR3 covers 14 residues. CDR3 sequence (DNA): TGCGCCAGCAGCCAGGAATCTAGGGGCTACGAGCAGTACTTC. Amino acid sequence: CASSQESRGYEQYF.

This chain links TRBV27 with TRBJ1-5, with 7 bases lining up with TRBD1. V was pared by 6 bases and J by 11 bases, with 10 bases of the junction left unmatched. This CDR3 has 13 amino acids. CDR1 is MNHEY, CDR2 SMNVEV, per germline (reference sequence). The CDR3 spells CASSPNRGWAQHF. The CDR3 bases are TGTGCCAGCAGCCCAAACAGGGGCTGGGCCCAGCATTTT.

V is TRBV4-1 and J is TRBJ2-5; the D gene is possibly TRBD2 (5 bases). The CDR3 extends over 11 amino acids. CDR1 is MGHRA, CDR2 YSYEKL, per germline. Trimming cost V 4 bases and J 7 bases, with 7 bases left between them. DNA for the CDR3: TGCGCCAGCAGCCTAGAGGGGACCCAGTACTTC. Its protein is CASSLEGTQYF.

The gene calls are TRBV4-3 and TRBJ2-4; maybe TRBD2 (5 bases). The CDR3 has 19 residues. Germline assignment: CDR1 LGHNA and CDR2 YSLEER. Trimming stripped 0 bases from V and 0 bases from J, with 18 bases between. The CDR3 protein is CASSQDWISGGLAKNIQYF. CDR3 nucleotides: TGCGCCAGCAGCCAAGATTGGATTTCTGGAGGACTAGCCAAAAACATTCAGTACTTC.

CDR3 bases: TGTGCCACCAGCAGATTCCAGACAGGGGCCACAGATACGCAGTATTTT. It translates to CATSRFQTGATDTQYF. The chain recombines TRBV15 with TRBJ2-3, with 8 bases fitting TRBD1. Germline V gene data show CDR1 as LNHNV and CDR2 as YYDKDF (reference sequence). The CDR3 has 16 residues. J lost 2 bases, V lost 2 bases, and 6 bases had no gene match.

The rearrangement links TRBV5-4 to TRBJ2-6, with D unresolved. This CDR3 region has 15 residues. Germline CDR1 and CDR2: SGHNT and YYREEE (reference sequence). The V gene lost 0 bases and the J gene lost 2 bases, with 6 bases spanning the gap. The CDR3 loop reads CASSLVTAGANVLTF. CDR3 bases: TGTGCCAGCAGCTTGGTGACGGCTGGGGCCAACGTCCTGACTTTC.

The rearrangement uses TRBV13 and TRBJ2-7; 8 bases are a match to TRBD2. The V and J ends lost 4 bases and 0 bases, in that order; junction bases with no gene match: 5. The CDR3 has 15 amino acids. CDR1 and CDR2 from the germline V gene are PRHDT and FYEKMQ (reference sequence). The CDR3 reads CASSSFSGISYEQYF. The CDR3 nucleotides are TGTGCCAGCAGCTCCTTTAGCGGGATCTCCTACGAGCAGTACTTC. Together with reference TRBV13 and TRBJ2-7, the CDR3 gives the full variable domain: AAGVIQSPRHLIKEKRETATLKCYPIPRHDTVYWYQQGPGQDPQFLISFYEKMQSDKGSIPDRFSAQQFSDYHSELNMSSLELGDSALYFCASSSFSGISYEQYFGPGTRLTVT.

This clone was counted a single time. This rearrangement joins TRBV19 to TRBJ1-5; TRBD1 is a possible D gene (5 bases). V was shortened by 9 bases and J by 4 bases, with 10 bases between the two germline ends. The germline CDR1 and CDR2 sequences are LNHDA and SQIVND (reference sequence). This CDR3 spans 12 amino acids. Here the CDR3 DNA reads TGTGCCAGCCGACAGACTAATCAGCCCCAGCATTTT. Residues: CASRQTNQPQHF.

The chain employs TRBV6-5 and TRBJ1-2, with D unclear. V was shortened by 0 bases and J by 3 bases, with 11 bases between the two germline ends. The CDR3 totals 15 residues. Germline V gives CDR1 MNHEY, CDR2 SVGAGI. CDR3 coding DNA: TGTGCCAGCAGTTACTCGACCACTAGAGACTATGGCTACACCTTC. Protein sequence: CASSYSTTRDYGYTF.

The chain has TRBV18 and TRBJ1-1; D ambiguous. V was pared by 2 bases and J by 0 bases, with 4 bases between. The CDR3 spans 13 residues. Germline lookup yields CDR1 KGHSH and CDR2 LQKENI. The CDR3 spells CASSPTVNTEAFF. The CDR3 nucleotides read TGTGCCAGCTCACCAACGGTGAACACTGAAGCTTTCTTT.

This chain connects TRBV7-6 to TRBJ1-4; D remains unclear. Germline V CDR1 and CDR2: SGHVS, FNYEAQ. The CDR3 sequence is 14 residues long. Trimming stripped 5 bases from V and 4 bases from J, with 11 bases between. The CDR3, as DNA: TGTGCCAGCAGCATGACACTGATTAATGAAAAACTGTTTTTT. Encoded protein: CASSMTLINEKLFF.

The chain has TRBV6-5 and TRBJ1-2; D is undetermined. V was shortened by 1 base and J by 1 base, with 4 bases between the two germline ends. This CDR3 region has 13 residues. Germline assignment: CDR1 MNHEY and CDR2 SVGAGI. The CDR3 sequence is CASSYWGNYGYTF. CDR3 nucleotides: TGTGCCAGCAGTTACTGGGGTAACTATGGCTACACCTTC.

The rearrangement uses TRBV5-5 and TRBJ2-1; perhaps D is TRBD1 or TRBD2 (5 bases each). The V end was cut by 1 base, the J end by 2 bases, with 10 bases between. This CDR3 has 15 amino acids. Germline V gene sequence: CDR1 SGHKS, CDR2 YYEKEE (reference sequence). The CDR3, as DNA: TGTGCCAGCAGCTTGACCCTGGGGGCCTACAATGAGCAGTTCTTC. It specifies CASSLTLGAYNEQFF.

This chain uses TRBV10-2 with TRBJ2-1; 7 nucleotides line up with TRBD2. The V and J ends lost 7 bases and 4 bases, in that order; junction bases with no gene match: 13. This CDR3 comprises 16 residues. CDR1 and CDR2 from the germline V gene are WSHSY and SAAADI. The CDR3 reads CASTLGVGEGYNEQFF. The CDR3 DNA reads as TGCGCCAGCACCCTGGGGGTAGGGGAGGGGTACAATGAGCAGTTCTTC.